The rows below give T cell receptor beta chains drawn from one sample of a study of regulatory T cells in long-lasting Graves disease. TCRdb itself ran the multiplex PCR reads through MiXCR, one entry per CDR3 protein. The data contain approximately 400,000 distinct CDR3 sequences, 23% of them singletons. Sample: peripheral blood mononuclear cells (PBMCs), taken when the disease was refractory, from a patient treated with antithyroid drugs. The receptors come from a female donor with Graves disease. Both conserved end residues are part of each CDR3. The D gene is left open where the match is weak. The listing skips clone size in some rows; elsewhere it reads once, few, many or a size class.

.	.	TRBV11-2	TRBJ2-1	CASSLEVNSHNEQFF	TGTGCCAGCAGCTTAGAAGTCAACAGTCACAATGAGCAGTTCTTC
many	.	TRBV7-2	TRBJ2-5	CASSYDYYEETQYF	TGTGCCAGCAGCTACGACTATTATGAAGAGACCCAGTACTTC
.	.	TRBV28	TRBJ2-1	CASNQQGSGGPDNEQFF	TGTGCCAGCAACCAACAGGGCAGTGGGGGCCCAGACAATGAGCAGTTCTTC
many	TRBD2	TRBV12-5	TRBJ2-2	CASGFGTSGNGGELFF	TGTGCTAGTGGTTTCGGGACTAGCGGGAACGGCGGGGAGCTGTTTTTT
few	.	TRBV9	TRBJ2-7	CASSVDGGAYEQYF	TGTGCCAGCAGCGTAGACGGGGGAGCCTACGAGCAGTACTTC
.	.	TRBV7-2	TRBJ1-2	CASSQVSGAGGYTF	TGCGCCAGCAGCCAAGTGAGCGGCGCTGGTGGCTACACCTTC
many	TRBD1	TRBV12-3/TRBV12-4	TRBJ2-7	CASSPHHRQGTGEQYF	TGTGCCAGCAGCCCCCACCACCGACAGGGGACGGGCGAGCAGTACTTC
few	TRBD2	TRBV10-3	TRBJ2-5	CAISGTSGGEETQYF	TGTGCCATCAGTGGTACTAGCGGAGGAGAAGAGACCCAGTACTTC
.	.	TRBV11-3	TRBJ2-3	CASSPAGHDTDTQYF	TGTGCCAGCAGCCCGGCGGGACACGACACAGATACGCAGTATTTT
many	.	TRBV12-3/TRBV12-4	TRBJ1-1	CASSLGGRLNTEAFF	TGTGCCAGCAGTTTAGGTGGCAGATTGAACACTGAAGCTTTCTTT
.	.	TRBV7-2	TRBJ1-3	CASSMGVGNTIYF	TGTGCCAGCAGCATGGGGGTGGGAAACACCATATATTTT
many	TRBD1	TRBV5-1	TRBJ2-7	CASSSTPGQGATEQYF	TGCGCCAGCAGCTCGACCCCGGGACAGGGAGCGACCGAGCAGTACTTC
many	TRBD2	TRBV20-1	TRBJ2-7	CSASNSGRAYEQYF	TGCAGTGCTAGTAATAGCGGGAGGGCCTACGAGCAGTACTTC
few	.	TRBV7-9	TRBJ2-7	CASSLVRGLSYEQYF	TGTGCCAGCAGCTTAGTACGGGGGCTATCCTACGAGCAGTACTTC
few	TRBD2	TRBV5-1	TRBJ2-2	CASSLDAGVRTGELFF	TGCGCCAGCAGCTTGGATGCGGGAGTTAGAACCGGGGAGCTGTTTTTT
many	.	TRBV7-9	TRBJ2-7	CASGLENNYEQYF	TGTGCCAGCGGACTCGAGAATAACTACGAGCAGTACTTC
many	TRBD1	TRBV6-1	TRBJ2-1	CASRLYRGRNYNEQFF	TGTGCCAGCAGATTATACAGGGGCAGGAACTACAATGAGCAGTTCTTC
.	.	TRBV30	TRBJ2-7	CAWSSSYEQYF	TGTGCCTGGAGTTCTTCCTACGAGCAGTACTTC
.	TRBD1	TRBV14	TRBJ2-7	CASSLRDRVYEQYF	TGTGCCAGCAGCCTCCGGGACAGGGTTTACGAGCAGTACTTC
.	TRBD2	TRBV6-1	TRBJ2-2	CASSPPRTSGSDWVTRELFF	TGTGCCAGCAGCCCTCCTCGGACTAGCGGGAGTGATTGGGTGACCCGGGAGCTGTTTTTT
.	.	TRBV6-1	TRBJ2-5	CASSRGSGLQETQYF	TGTGCCAGCAGTCGGGGAAGCGGGCTACAAGAGACCCAGTACTTC
.	.	TRBV5-1	TRBJ2-7	CASSERGYDPYGQYF	TGCGCCAGCAGCGAGAGGGGTTACGATCCCTACGGGCAGTACTTC
few	.	TRBV25-1	TRBJ1-2	CASSGQGIGYTF	TGTGCCAGCAGTGGTCAGGGGATCGGCTACACCTTC
.	TRBD2	TRBV7-8	TRBJ2-7	CASSLPPAGTRVYEQYF	TGTGCCAGCAGCTTACCCCCCGCCGGGACTAGAGTATACGAGCAGTACTTC